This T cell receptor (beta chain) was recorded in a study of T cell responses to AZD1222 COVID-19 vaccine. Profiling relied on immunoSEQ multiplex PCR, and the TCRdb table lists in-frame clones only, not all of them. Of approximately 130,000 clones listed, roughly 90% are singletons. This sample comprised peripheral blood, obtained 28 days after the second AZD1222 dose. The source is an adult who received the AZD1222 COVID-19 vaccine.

CDR3 sequence reads: CASSWEQGAGEKLFF. The CDR3 coding sequence is TGTGCCAGCAGTTGGGAACAGGGGGCAGGAGAAAAACTGTTTTTT. The genes are TRBV6-5 and TRBJ1-4; 9 nucleotides agree with TRBD1. Per the germline V gene, CDR1 is MNHEY and CDR2 is SVGAGI. CDR3 length: 15 residues. V was clipped by 4 bases and J by 8 bases; unmatched bases: 8.